The 31 T cell receptor beta chains listed next were all sequenced from one sample in a study of T cells expressing NK-cell markers. TCRdb re-called the 5' RACE reads and gives one entry per CDR3 protein, without DNA. The repertoire table contains some 450,000 distinct CDR3 sequences. The sequencing input was blood T cells: a sorted CD56 or NKG2C T cell subset, CD4+ or CD8+ T cells, or bulk PBMC T cells (not recorded which). These TCRs come from a woman aged 18 to 75 in good health.

The V and J genes are TRBV29-1 and TRBJ2-1; TCRdb's D call of TRBD2 is untestable without DNA. The CDR3 has 15 amino acids. The germline V gene encodes CDR1 SQVTM and CDR2 ANQGSEA. This CDR3 is CSVEGTLAGESEQFF.

This chain uses TRBV5-6 with TRBJ1-6. Germline values: CDR1 SGHDT, CDR2 YYEEEE. The CDR3 has 14 amino acids. The CDR3: CASSLKVLDSPLHF.

The chain links TRBV6-5 to TRBJ2-1. The CDR3 has 15 residues. The V gene's germline CDR1 is MNHEY and CDR2 SVGAGI. CDR3 amino acids: CASSYSVSSYNGQFF.

The CDR3 loop is CASSATGQSWPEAFF. This chain joins TRBV7-2 and TRBJ1-1; TCRdb's D call of TRBD1 is untestable without DNA. Germline CDR1 is SGHTA and CDR2 is FQGNSA. The CDR3 loop spans 15 amino acids. Using reference TRBV7-2 and TRBJ1-1 for the parts outside the CDR3, the full variable domain is GAGVSQSPSNKVTEKGKDVELRCDPISGHTALYWYRQSLGQGLEFLIYFQGNSAPDKSGLPSDRFSAERTGGSVSTLTIQRTQQEDSAVYLCASSATGQSWPEAFFGQGTRLTVV.

V is TRBV6-4 and J is TRBJ2-1; TCRdb's D call, TRBD2, is unchecked because there is no DNA. The CDR3 length is 16 residues. Germline CDR1 is MRHNA and CDR2 is SNTAGT. The CDR3 sequence: CASSEGAGGPRSEQFF.

The rearrangement links TRBV12-3 or TRBV12-4 to TRBJ2-1. This CDR3 has 11 amino acids. This CDR3 is CASAIYNEQFF.

This sequence joins TRBV7-8 and TRBJ1-1; absent DNA, TCRdb's TRBD1 call cannot be checked. Germline V CDR1 and CDR2: SGHVS, FQNEAQ. This CDR3 is built from 16 residues. This CDR3 is CASSLGSGTGNTEAFF.

The chain employs TRBV29-1 and TRBJ2-1; TCRdb outputs TRBD2, but without DNA this stays unchecked. This CDR3 spans 15 amino acids. From germline, CDR1 is SQVTM and CDR2 ANQGSEA. The CDR3 protein is CSALQRGGVINEQFF.

CDR3 sequence: CAISPGLAMDEQYF. The chain employs TRBV10-3 and TRBJ2-7; TCRdb's D call, TRBD2, is unchecked because there is no DNA. CDR1 is ENHRY, CDR2 SYGVKD, per germline. This CDR3 has 14 residues.

The chain has TRBV11-2 and TRBJ2-1; TCRdb picks TRBD2, but there is no DNA to check that call. The germline gives CDR1 SGHAT, CDR2 FQNNGV. The CDR3 has 19 amino acids. The CDR3 sequence: CASSFRDSYPGGSYNEQFF.

The chain joins TRBV3-1 to TRBJ1-1. The germline gives CDR1 LGHDT, CDR2 YNNKEL (reference sequence). The CDR3 contains 15 residues. The chain's CDR3 is CASSQLNKGNTEAFF.

This chain uses TRBV7-2 with TRBJ2-1; lacking DNA, the TRBD2 call made by TCRdb goes unchecked. Germline assignment: CDR1 SGHTA and CDR2 FQGNSA. The CDR3 spans 13 residues. The CDR3 spells CASSSSPTGGQFF. The full variable domain, completed using reference TRBV7-2 and TRBJ2-1, is GAGVSQSPSNKVTEKGKDVELRCDPISGHTALYWYRQSLGQGLEFLIYFQGNSAPDKSGLPSDRFSAERTGGSVSTLTIQRTQQEDSAVYLCASSSSPTGGQFFGPGTRLTVL.

V and J are TRBV5-5 and TRBJ2-2. This CDR3 comprises 14 residues. Germline lookup yields CDR1 SGHKS and CDR2 YYEKEE (reference sequence). This CDR3 reads CASSLGWNTGELFF.

The chain is built from TRBV11-1 and TRBJ2-3; TCRdb returns TRBD2, unconfirmable since there is no DNA. This CDR3 has 18 residues. CDR1 is SGHAT and CDR2 is FQDESV in the germline V gene (reference sequence). The CDR3 loop is CASSFQREFFSSTDTQYF.

The chain carries TRBV7-9 and TRBJ2-3; the D call of TRBD1 rests on TCRdb alone, since no DNA is present to check it. Looked up from germline, CDR1 is SEHNR and CDR2 is FQNEAQ (reference sequence). The CDR3 length is 15 residues. CDR3 protein: CASSLGGESTDTQYF.

The V and J genes are TRBV30 and TRBJ2-1; TCRdb indicates TRBD2, and absent DNA this call remains unverified. Per the germline V gene, CDR1 is GTSNPN and CDR2 is SVGIG (reference sequence). The CDR3 loop spans 13 amino acids. The CDR3 sequence: CAWRTSGGVEQFF.

This sequence joins TRBV20-1 and TRBJ1-1; absent DNA, TCRdb's TRBD1 call cannot be checked. CDR1 DFQATT and CDR2 SNEGSKA come from the germline V gene (reference sequence). This CDR3 spans 12 amino acids. The CDR3 here is CSATRTALEAFF.

V is TRBV29-1 and J is TRBJ2-2; no DNA is available, so the TRBD1 call from TCRdb remains unchecked. CDR1 SQVTM and CDR2 ANQGSEA come from the germline V gene. This CDR3 contains 14 residues. The CDR3 is CSVEGGGRTGELFF.

The rearrangement uses TRBV7-3 and TRBJ2-1; TCRdb's D gene call, TRBD1, goes unchecked for lack of DNA. Germline CDR1 and CDR2: SGHTA and FQGTGA. The CDR3 is made up of 15 amino acids. CDR3 residues: CASSHEGGYYNEQFF.

V gene TRBV6-2 or TRBV6-3 combines with J gene TRBJ2-7; the D call from TCRdb, TRBD2, cannot be confirmed without DNA. This CDR3 is built from 15 residues. In germline, CDR1 is MNHEY, CDR2 SVGEGT. The CDR3 region is CASSPRGGLSYEQYF.

V is TRBV21-1 and J is TRBJ2-7. TRBV21-1 is labeled a pseudogene. This CDR3 has 17 residues. The chain's CDR3 is CASSKVLVYRKSYEQYF.

J is TRBJ1-2 and V is TRBV6-5; there is no DNA to check the TCRdb D call of TRBD1. The CDR3 runs 16 residues. Germline CDR1 reads MNHEY; CDR2 reads SVGAGI. This CDR3 reads CASSYSSSGGWDGYTF.

The genes are TRBV7-2 and TRBJ2-1; the TCRdb D gene call, TRBD2, has no DNA to confirm it. The CDR3 sequence is 16 residues long. Germline CDR1 SGHTA, CDR2 FQGNSA. CDR3 region: CASSPHRDAGDDEQFF.

The V call is TRBV5-1, the J call TRBJ1-2; TCRdb's D gene call, TRBD1, goes unchecked for lack of DNA. This CDR3 has 16 residues. CDR1 and CDR2 from the germline V gene are SGHRS and YFSETQ. CDR3 sequence reads: CASSLDTLQGAGGYTF.

The chain links TRBV12-3 or TRBV12-4 to TRBJ2-2. This CDR3 is built from 15 residues. The CDR3 spells CASSSTRLQSGELFF.

The gene calls are TRBV9 and TRBJ1-1; TCRdb lists TRBD1, though no DNA is available to test this call. Germline assignment: CDR1 SGDLS and CDR2 YYNGEE. The CDR3 extends over 15 amino acids. This chain's CDR3 is CASSEWDRADTEAFF.

The V call is TRBV14, the J call TRBJ1-1; TCRdb lists TRBD1, though no DNA is available to test this call. The CDR3 covers 15 residues. Germline CDR1 SGHDN, CDR2 FVKESK. The CDR3 here is CASSQETGWNTEAFF.

The chain recombines TRBV20-1 with TRBJ2-7; the D gene TCRdb calls, TRBD2, cannot be checked with no DNA. The CDR3 sequence is 11 residues long. Per germline, CDR1 DFQATT and CDR2 SNEGSKA (reference sequence). The CDR3 here is CSASLAYEQYF.

The CDR3 protein is CASSAGDRTMNTEAFF. This chain connects TRBV5-1 to TRBJ1-1; TCRdb names TRBD1, which stays unverified in the absence of DNA. CDR1 SGHRS and CDR2 YFSETQ come from the germline V gene. The CDR3 contains 16 residues.

The chain recombines TRBV11-2 with TRBJ2-3; TCRdb selects TRBD2, and the lack of DNA leaves this call unchecked. The CDR3 length is 14 residues. The germline CDR1 and CDR2 sequences are SGHAT and FQNNGV. The CDR3 loop is CASSLGTRVDTQYF.

The rearrangement joins TRBV28 to TRBJ2-3; TCRdb gives TRBD1 as the D gene, but with no DNA this cannot be confirmed. The germline V gene encodes CDR1 MDHEN and CDR2 SYDVKM. This CDR3 has 14 amino acids. The CDR3 protein is CASSETGGADTQYF.